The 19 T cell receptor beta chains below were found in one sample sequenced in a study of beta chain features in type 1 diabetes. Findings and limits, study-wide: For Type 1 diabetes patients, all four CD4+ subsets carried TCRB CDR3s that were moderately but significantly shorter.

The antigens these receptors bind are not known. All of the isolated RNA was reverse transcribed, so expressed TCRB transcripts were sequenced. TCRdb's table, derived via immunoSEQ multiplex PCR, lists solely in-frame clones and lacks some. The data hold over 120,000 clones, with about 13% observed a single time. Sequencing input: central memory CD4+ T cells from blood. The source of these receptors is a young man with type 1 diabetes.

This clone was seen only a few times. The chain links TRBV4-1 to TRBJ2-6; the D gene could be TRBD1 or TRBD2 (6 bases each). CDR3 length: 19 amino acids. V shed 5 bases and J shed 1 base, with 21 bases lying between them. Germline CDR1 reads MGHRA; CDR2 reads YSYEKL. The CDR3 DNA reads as TGCGCCAGCAGCGATAGGGGAGGCAGGGGATCATCTGGGGCCAACGTCCTGACTTTC. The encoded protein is CASSDRGGRGSSGANVLTF.

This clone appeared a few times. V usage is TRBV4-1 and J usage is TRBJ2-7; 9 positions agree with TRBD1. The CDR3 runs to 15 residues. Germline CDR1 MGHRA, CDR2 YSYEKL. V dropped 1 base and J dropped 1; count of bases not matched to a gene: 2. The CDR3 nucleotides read TGCGCCAGCAGCCAAGTCGGACAGGGGTCCTACGAGCAGTACTTC. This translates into CASSQVGQGSYEQYF.

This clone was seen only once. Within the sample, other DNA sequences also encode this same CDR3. CDR3 in DNA: TGTGCCAGCAGCGTAGGATCCGGGAACACTGAAGCTTTCTTT. It codes for CASSVGSGNTEAFF. The gene calls are TRBV9 and TRBJ1-1; D not resolved. The germline V and J ends were trimmed by 0 bases and 1 base, with 7 bases remaining between them. Germline-derived CDR1 and CDR2 are SGDLS and YYNGEE. The CDR3 has 14 residues.

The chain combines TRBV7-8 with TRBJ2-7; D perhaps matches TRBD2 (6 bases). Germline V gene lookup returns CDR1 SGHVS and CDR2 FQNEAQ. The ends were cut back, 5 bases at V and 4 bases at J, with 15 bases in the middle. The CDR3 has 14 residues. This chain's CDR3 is CASSISGDIYEQYF. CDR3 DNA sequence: TGTGCCAGCAGCATCTCGGGAGACATTTACGAGCAGTACTTC. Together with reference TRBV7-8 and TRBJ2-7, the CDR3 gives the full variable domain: GAGVSQSPRYKVAKRGQDVALRCDPISGHVSLFWYQQALGQGPEFLTYFQNEAQLDKSGLPSDRFFAERPEGSVSTLKIQRTQQEDSAVYLCASSISGDIYEQYFGPGTRLTVT.

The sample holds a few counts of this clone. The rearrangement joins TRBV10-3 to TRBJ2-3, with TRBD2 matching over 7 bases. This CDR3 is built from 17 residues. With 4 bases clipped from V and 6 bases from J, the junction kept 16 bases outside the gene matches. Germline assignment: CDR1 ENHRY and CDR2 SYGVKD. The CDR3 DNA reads TGTGCCATCAGTGCGGAGTGGAGCGGGGAGGTCGAGGATACGCAGTATTTT. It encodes CAISAEWSGEVEDTQYF.

The chain's CDR3 is CASSYRTDYEQYF. Written as DNA, the CDR3 is TGTGCCAGCAGTTACCGGACAGACTACGAGCAGTACTTC. The chain is built from TRBV6-5 and TRBJ2-7; tentative D call: TRBD1 (6 bases). The CDR3 is 13 amino acids. CDR1 and CDR2 from the germline V gene are MNHEY and SVGAGI. V lost 2 bases and J 3 bases, leaving 8 bases between the germline ends.

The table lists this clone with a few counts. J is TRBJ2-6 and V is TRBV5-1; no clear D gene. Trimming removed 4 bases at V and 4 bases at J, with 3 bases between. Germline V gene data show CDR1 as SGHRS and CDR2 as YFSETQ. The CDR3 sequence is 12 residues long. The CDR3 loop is CASSPGANVLTF. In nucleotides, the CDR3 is TGCGCCAGCAGCCCGGGGGCCAACGTCCTGACTTTC.

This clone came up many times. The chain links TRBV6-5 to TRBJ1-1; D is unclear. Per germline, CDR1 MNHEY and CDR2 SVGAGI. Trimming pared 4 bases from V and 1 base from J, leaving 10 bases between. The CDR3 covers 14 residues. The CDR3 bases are TGTGCCAGCAGTTCTCGACGTGAGAACACTGAAGCTTTCTTT. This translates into CASSSRRENTEAFF.

DNA of the CDR3: TGCGCCAGCAGCGGTGGTACCACCCTGGAAAAACTGTTTTTT. This translates into CASSGGTTLEKLFF. The V gene is TRBV5-1, the J gene TRBJ1-4; D unclear. Trimming cost V 4 bases and J 8 bases, with 15 bases left between them. CDR3 size: 14 residues. In germline, CDR1 is SGHRS, CDR2 YFSETQ.

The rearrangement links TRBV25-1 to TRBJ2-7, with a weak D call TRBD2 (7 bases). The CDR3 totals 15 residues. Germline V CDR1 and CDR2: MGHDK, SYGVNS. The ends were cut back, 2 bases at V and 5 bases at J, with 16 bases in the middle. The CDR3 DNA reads TGTGCCAGCAGTGAAACGGGTTGGGGGGGGCACGAGCAGTACTTC. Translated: CASSETGWGGHEQYF.

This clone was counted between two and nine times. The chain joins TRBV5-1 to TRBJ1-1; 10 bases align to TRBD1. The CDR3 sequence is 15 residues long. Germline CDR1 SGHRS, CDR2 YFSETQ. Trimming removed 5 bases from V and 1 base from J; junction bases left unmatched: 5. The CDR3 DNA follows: TGCGCCAGCAGTCCCGGGACAGGGGCGAACACTGAAGCTTTCTTT. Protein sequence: CASSPGTGANTEAFF.

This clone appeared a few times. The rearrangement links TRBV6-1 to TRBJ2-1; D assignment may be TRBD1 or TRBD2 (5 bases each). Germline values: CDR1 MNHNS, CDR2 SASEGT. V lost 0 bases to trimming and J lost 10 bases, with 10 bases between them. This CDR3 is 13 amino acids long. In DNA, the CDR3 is TGTGCCAGCAGTGAAGCACGGGGCGGGGAGCAGTTCTTC. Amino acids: CASSEARGGEQFF.

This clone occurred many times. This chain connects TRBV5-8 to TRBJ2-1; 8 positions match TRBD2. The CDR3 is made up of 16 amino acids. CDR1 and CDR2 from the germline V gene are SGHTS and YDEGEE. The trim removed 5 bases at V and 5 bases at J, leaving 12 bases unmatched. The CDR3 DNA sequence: TGTGCCAGCAGGTTCAGGTCCGGGACTAGTGACAATGAGCAGTTCTTC. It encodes CASRFRSGTSDNEQFF.

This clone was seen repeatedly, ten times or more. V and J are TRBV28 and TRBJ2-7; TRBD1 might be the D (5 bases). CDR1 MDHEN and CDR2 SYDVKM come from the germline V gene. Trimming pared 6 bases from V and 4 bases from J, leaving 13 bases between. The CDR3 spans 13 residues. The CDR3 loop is CASRIGRVYEQYF. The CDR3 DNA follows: TGTGCCAGCAGAATCGGCAGGGTTTACGAGCAGTACTTC. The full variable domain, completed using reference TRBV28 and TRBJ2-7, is DVKVTQSSRYLVKRTGEKVFLECVQDMDHENMFWYRQDPGLGLRLIYFSYDVKMKEKGDIPEGYSVSREKKERFSLILESASTNQTSMYLCASRIGRVYEQYFGPGTRLTVT.

The CDR3 sequence: CASSTGILVGKETQYF. Written as DNA, the CDR3 is TGTGCCAGTAGTACCGGGATCTTAGTGGGCAAAGAGACCCAGTACTTC. The chain combines TRBV19 with TRBJ2-5, with a weak D call TRBD2 (5 bases). Germline assignment: CDR1 LNHDA and CDR2 SQIVND (reference sequence). V was cut by 4 bases and J by 3 bases, with 18 bases left in between. The CDR3 has 16 amino acids.

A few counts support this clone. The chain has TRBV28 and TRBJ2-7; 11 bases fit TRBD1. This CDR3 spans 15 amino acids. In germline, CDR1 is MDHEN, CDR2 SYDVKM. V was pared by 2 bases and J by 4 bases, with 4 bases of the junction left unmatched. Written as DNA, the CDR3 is TGTGCCAGCAGTTTACTAGGACAGGGGGCTTACGAGCAGTACTTC. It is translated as CASSLLGQGAYEQYF.

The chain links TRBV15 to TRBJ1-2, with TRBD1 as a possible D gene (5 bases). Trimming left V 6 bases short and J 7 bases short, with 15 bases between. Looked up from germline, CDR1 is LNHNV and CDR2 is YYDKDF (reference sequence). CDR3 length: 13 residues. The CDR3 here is CATSWGRTRGYTF. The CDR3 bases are TGTGCCACCAGTTGGGGACGAACTCGTGGCTACACCTTC.

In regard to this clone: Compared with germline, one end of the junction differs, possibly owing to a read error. CDR3 protein: CASSDSGGRALHF. CDR3 DNA: TGTGCCAGCAGTGACTCAGGGGGACGGGCCCTCCACTTT. The J gene is TRBJ1-6, the V gene TRBV6-5, with 7 bases fitting TRBD1. CDR1 is MNHEY and CDR2 is SVGAGI in the germline V gene. CDR3 length: 13 residues.

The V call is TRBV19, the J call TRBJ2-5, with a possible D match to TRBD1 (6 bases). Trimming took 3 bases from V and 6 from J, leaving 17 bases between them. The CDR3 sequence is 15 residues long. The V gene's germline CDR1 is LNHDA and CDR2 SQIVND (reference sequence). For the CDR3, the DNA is TGTGCCAGTAGTATGGTCAGGGGCCTTTCGAAGACCCAGTACTTC. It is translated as CASSMVRGLSKTQYF.